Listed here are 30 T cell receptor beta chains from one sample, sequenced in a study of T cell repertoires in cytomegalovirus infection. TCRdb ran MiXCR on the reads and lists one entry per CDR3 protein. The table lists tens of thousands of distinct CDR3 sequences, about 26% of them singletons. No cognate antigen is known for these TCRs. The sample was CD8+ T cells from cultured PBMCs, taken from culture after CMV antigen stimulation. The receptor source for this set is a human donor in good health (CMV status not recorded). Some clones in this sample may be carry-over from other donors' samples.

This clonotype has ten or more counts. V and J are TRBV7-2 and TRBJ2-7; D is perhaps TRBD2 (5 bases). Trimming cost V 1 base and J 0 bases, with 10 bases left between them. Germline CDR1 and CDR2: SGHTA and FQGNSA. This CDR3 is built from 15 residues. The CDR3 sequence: CASSLGIGSSYEQYF. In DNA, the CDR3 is TGTGCCAGCAGCTTAGGGATAGGGAGCTCCTACGAGCAGTACTTC.

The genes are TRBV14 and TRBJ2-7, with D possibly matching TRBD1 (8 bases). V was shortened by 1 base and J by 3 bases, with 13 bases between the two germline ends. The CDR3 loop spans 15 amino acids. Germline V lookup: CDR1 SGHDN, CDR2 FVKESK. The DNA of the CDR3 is TGTGCCAGCAGCCAAGCGACAGGGGAGGGCTACGAGCAGTACTTC. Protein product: CASSQATGEGYEQYF. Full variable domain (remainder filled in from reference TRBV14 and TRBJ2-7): EAGVTQFPSHSVIEKGQTVTLRCDPISGHDNLYWYRRVMGKEIKFLLHFVKESKQDESGMPNNRFLAERTGGTYSTLKVQPAELEDSGVYFCASSQATGEGYEQYFGPGTRLTVT.

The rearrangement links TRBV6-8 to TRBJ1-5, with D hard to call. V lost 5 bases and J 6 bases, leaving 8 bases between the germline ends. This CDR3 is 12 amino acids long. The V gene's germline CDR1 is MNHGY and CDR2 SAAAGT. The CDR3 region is CASSTMGQPQHF. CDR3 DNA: TGTGCCAGCAGTACCATGGGTCAGCCCCAGCATTTT.

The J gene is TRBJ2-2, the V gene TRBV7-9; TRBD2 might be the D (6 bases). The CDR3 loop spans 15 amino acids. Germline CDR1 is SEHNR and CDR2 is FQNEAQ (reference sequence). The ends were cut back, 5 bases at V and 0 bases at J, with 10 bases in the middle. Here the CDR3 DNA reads TGTGCCAGCAGCGGCGGGGTAACGAACACCGGGGAGCTGTTTTTT. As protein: CASSGGVTNTGELFF.

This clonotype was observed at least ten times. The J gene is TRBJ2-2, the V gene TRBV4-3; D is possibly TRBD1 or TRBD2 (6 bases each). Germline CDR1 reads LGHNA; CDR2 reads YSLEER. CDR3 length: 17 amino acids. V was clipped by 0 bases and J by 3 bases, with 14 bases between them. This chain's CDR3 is CASSQDLKGGYTGELFF. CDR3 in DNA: TGCGCCAGCAGCCAAGATTTAAAGGGGGGATACACCGGGGAGCTGTTTTTT.

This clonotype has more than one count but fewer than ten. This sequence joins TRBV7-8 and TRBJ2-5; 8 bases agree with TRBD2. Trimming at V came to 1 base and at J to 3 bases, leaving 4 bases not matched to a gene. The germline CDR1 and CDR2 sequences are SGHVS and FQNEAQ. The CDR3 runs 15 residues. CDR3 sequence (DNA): TGTGCCAGCAGCTTAGAGTGGCGGGGGGAAGAGACCCAGTACTTC. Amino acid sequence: CASSLEWRGEETQYF. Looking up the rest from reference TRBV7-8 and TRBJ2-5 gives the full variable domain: GAGVSQSPRYKVAKRGQDVALRCDPISGHVSLFWYQQALGQGPEFLTYFQNEAQLDKSGLPSDRFFAERPEGSVSTLKIQRTQQEDSAVYLCASSLEWRGEETQYFGPGTRLLVL.

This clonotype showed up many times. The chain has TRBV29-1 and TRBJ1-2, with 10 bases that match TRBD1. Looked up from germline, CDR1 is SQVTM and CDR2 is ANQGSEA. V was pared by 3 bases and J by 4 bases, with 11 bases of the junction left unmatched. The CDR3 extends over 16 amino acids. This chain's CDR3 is CSVDPGTGAHIYGYTF. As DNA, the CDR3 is TGCAGCGTTGACCCCGGGACAGGGGCCCACATCTATGGCTACACCTTC.

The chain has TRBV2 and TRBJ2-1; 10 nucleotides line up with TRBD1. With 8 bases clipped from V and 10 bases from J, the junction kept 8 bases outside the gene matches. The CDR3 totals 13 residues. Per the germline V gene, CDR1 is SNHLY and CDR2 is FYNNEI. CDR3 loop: CASGSSGQGEQFF. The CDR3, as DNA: TGTGCCAGCGGGTCATCGGGACAGGGGGAGCAGTTCTTC.

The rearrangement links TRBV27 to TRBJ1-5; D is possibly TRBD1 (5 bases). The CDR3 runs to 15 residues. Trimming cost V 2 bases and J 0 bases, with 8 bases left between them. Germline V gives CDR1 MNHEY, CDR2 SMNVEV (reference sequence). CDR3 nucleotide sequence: TGTGCCAGCAGTTTAACGGGGGTTAGCAATCAGCCCCAGCATTTT. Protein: CASSLTGVSNQPQHF.

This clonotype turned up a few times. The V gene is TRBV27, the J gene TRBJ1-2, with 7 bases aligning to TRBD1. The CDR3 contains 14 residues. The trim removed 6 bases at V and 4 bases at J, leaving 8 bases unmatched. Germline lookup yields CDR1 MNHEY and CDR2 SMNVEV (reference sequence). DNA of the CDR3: TGTGCCAGCAGCGGAGGGGGCTATGGCTATGGCTACACCTTC. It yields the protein CASSGGGYGYGYTF.

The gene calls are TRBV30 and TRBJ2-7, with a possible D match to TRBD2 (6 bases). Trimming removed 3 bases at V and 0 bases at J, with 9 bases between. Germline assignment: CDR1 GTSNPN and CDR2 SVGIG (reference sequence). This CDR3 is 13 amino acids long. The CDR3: CAWRGLSSYEQYF. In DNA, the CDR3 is TGTGCCTGGAGGGGACTGAGCTCCTACGAGCAGTACTTC.

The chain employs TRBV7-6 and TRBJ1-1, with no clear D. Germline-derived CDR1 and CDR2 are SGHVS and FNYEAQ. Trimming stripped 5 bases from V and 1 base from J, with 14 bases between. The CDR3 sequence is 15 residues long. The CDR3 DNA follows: TGTGCCAGCAGCCGACGTTTAGGAGAGAACACTGAAGCTTTCTTT. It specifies CASSRRLGENTEAFF.

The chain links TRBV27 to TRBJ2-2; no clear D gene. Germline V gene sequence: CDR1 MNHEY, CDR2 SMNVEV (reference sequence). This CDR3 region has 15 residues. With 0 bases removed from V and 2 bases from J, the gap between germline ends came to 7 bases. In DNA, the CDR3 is TGTGCCAGCAGTTTATCCCCCAGAAACACCGGGGAGCTGTTTTTT. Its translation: CASSLSPRNTGELFF.

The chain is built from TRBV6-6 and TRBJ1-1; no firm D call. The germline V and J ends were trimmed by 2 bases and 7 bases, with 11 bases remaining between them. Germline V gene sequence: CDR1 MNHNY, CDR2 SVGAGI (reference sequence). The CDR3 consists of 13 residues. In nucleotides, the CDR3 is TGTGCCAGCAGTTACGGGGAGTCCGTTGAAGCTTTCTTT. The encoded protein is CASSYGESVEAFF.

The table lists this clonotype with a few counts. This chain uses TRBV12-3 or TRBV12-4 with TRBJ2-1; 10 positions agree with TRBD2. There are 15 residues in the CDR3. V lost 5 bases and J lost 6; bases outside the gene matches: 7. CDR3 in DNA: TGTGCCAGCAGTCCGCTAGCGGGAGTCGGCAATGAGCAGTTCTTC. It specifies CASSPLAGVGNEQFF.

The CDR3 protein is CASSSTGGDTGELFF. The CDR3 bases are TGTGCCAGCAGCTCAACGGGCGGGGACACCGGGGAGCTGTTTTTT. V is TRBV7-3 and J is TRBJ2-2; D is possibly TRBD2 (6 bases). The germline V and J ends were trimmed by 4 bases and 3 bases, with 12 bases remaining between them. The CDR3 covers 15 residues. The germline gives CDR1 SGHTA, CDR2 FQGTGA.

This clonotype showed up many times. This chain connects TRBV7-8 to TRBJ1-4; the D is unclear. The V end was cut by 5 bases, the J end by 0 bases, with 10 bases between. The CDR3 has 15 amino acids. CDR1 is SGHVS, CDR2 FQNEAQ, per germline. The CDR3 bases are TGTGCCAGCAGCCCCCAGATCTCAACTAATGAAAAACTGTTTTTT. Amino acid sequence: CASSPQISTNEKLFF.

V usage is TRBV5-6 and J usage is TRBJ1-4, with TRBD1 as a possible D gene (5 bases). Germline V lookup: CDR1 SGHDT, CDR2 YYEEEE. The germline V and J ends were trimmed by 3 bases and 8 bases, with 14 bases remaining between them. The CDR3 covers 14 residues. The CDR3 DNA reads TGTGCCAGCAGCTCTTGGGACGCGGGGGAAAAACTGTTTTTT. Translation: CASSSWDAGEKLFF.

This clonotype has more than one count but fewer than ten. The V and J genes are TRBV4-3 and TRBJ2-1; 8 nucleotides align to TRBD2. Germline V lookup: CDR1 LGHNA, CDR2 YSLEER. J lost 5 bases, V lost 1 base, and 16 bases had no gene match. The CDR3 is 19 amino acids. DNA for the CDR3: TGCGCCAGCAGCCAAGGGGTCGGGAGGGGGGGAGATCGGCACAATGAGCAGTTCTTC. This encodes CASSQGVGRGGDRHNEQFF.

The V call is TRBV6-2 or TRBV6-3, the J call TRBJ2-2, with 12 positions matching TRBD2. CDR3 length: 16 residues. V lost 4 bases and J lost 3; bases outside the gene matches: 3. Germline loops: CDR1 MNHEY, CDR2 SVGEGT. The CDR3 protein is CASSSTSGSYTGELFF. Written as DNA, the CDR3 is TGTGCCAGCAGTTCGACTAGCGGGAGTTACACCGGGGAGCTGTTTTTT.

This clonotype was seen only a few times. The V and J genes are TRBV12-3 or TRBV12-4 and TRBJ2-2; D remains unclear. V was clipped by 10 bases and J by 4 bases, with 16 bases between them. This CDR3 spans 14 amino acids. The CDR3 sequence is CAIPIGQSTGELFF. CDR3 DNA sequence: TGTGCCATCCCGATCGGGCAGAGCACCGGGGAGCTGTTTTTT.

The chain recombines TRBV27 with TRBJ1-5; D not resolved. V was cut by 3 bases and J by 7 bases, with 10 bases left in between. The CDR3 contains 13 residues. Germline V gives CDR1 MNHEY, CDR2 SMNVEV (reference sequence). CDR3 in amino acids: CASSFEGRQPQHF. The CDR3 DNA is TGTGCCAGCAGTTTCGAGGGAAGGCAGCCCCAGCATTTT.

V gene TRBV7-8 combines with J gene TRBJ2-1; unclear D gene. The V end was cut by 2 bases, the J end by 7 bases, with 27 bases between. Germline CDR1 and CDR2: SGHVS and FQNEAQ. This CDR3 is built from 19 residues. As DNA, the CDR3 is TGTGCCAGCAGCTTATCAATAGGCGGCATAGTAGGAGAGCTTAATGAGCAGTTCTTC. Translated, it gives CASSLSIGGIVGELNEQFF. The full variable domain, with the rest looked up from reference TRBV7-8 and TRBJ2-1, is GAGVSQSPRYKVAKRGQDVALRCDPISGHVSLFWYQQALGQGPEFLTYFQNEAQLDKSGLPSDRFFAERPEGSVSTLKIQRTQQEDSAVYLCASSLSIGGIVGELNEQFFGPGTRLTVL.

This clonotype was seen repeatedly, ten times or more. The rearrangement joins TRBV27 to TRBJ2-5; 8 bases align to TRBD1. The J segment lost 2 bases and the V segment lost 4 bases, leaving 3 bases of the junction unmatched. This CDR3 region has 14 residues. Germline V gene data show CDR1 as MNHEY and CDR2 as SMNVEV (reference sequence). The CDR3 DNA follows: TGTGCCAGCAGTTCGACAGGGGTACAAGAGACCCAGTACTTC. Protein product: CASSSTGVQETQYF.

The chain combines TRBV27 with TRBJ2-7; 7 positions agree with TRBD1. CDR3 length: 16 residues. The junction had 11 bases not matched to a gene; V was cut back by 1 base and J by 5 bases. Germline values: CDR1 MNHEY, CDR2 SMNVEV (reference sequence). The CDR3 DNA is TGTGCCAGCAGTTTATTCGGGACAGAGGCTCACAACGAGCAGTACTTC. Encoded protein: CASSLFGTEAHNEQYF.

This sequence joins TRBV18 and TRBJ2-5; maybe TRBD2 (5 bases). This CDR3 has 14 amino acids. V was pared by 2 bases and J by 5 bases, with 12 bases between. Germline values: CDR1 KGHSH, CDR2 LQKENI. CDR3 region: CASSPGETAETQYF. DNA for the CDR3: TGTGCCAGCTCACCAGGGGAGACCGCCGAGACCCAGTACTTC.

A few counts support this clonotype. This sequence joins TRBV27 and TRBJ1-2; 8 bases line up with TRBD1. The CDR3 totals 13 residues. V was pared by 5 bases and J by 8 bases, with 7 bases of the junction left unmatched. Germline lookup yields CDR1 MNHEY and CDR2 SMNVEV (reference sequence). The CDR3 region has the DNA TGTGCCAGCAGTCCGTTGACAGGGGCCGGCTACACCTTC. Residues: CASSPLTGAGYTF.

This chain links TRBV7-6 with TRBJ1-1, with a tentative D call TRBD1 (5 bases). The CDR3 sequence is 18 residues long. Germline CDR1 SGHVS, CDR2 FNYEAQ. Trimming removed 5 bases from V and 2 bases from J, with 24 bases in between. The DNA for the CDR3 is TGTGCCAGCAGCCCAGCCCACTCCGCCGGGGACGGAAACACTGAAGCTTTCTTT. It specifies CASSPAHSAGDGNTEAFF.

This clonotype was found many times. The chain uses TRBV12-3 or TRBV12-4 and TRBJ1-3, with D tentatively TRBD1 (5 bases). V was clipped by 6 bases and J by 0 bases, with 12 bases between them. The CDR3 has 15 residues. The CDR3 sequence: CASSAQGFSGNTIYF. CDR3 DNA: TGTGCCAGCAGCGCTCAGGGATTCTCTGGAAACACCATATATTTT.

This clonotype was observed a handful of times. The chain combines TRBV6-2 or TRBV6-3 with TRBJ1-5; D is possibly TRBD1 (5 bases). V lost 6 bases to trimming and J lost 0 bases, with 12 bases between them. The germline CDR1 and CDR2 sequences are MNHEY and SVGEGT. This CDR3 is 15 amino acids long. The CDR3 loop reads CASSQQVNSNQPQHF. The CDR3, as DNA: TGTGCCAGCAGCCAACAGGTGAATAGCAATCAGCCCCAGCATTTT.